This T cell receptor beta chain was identified during a study of blood T cell repertoires in COVID-19. Repertoires were generated with immunoSEQ multiplex PCR, while TCRdb's copy carries only in-frame clones and drops some. The repertoire consists of more than 300,000 clones, with about four fifths occurring once and the leading ten covering 1% to 1.5%. The CDR3 spans 12 residues. The germline V gene has CDR1 MNHEY and CDR2 SMNVEV (reference sequence). Trimming took 6 bases from V and 10 from J, leaving 15 bases between them. The chain carries TRBV27 and TRBJ1-1; D perhaps matches TRBD1 (5 bases). The specimen was peripheral blood. The origin of this receptor is a woman aged 45 to 65 with acute or convalescent COVID-19. The CDR3 reads CASRTQGKAAFF. CDR3 DNA: TGTGCCAGCAGAACTCAGGGAAAAGCAGCTTTCTTT.